The 32 T cell receptor beta chains presented below share a single source sample, sequenced in a study of beta chain features in type 1 diabetes (dated by TCRdb to 2016 to 2019). These receptors' antigens are unknown. The method behind the library was the immunoSEQ multiplex PCR assay. The entire amount of isolated RNA was reverse transcribed using the High Capacity cDNA Reverse Transcription Kit, so the sequenced TCRB transcripts were expressed ones. This is the immuneACCESS table as TCRdb keeps it, with only in-frame sequences that have V and J called. A part of the clones is gone; compared with another copy, unresolved V genes explain less than half, and the rest is unexplained. The sample table holds 130,000 to 150,000 clones, of which around an eighth were seen once. 1.3% of the sample is held by the ten biggest clonotypes. What the study reported, not specific to this receptor: Type 1 diabetes patients showed a moderate but significant shortening of TCRB CDR3 length in all four CD4+ subsets.

The specimen sequenced was central memory CD4+ T cells from blood. These receptors all stem from a young man with type 1 diabetes.

This chain connects TRBV6-4 to TRBJ2-3; possible D gene TRBD2, 6 bases. V shed 4 bases and J shed 3 bases, with 8 bases lying between them. Germline V gene lookup returns CDR1 MRHNA and CDR2 SNTAGT. This CDR3 region has 13 residues. DNA of the CDR3: TGTGCCAGCAGTGCGGGACTGACAGATACGCAGTATTTT. Residues: CASSAGLTDTQYF.

There are a few counts of this clone. At the DNA level, this CDR3 is encoded by other sequences in the same sample as well. The chain recombines TRBV5-1 with TRBJ2-5; no reliable D call. V gave up 0 bases and J gave up 2 bases, with 2 bases separating them. The length of the CDR3 is 12 residues. Germline V gene lookup returns CDR1 SGHRS and CDR2 YFSETQ. This CDR3 is CASSLGQETQYF. The CDR3 bases are TGCGCCAGCAGCTTGGGTCAAGAGACCCAGTACTTC. Full variable domain (remainder filled in from reference TRBV5-1 and TRBJ2-5): KAGVTQTPRYLIKTRGQQVTLSCSPISGHRSVSWYQQTPGQGLQFLFEYFSETQRNKGNFPGRFSGRQFSNSRSEMNVSTLELGDSALYLCASSLGQETQYFGPGTRLLVL.

The table lists this clone with a few counts. The chain has TRBV29-1 and TRBJ1-4, with a possible D match to TRBD1 (6 bases). The germline gives CDR1 SQVTM, CDR2 ANQGSEA. The CDR3 is 14 amino acids. V lost 4 bases to trimming and J lost 7 bases, with 16 bases between them. Here the CDR3 reads CSVAPGDGGEKLFF. The CDR3 coding sequence is TGCAGCGTTGCCCCAGGGGATGGTGGTGAAAAACTGTTTTTT.

This clone has just a few counts. The chain carries TRBV30 and TRBJ1-1; D is perhaps TRBD1 (6 bases). Germline V gives CDR1 GTSNPN, CDR2 SVGIG (reference sequence). The CDR3 covers 13 residues. Trimming removed 4 bases from V and 0 bases from J, with 9 bases in between. CDR3 in DNA: TGTGCCTGGATAGGACAGATGAACACTGAAGCTTTCTTT. It codes for CAWIGQMNTEAFF.

This clone has only a few counts. The chain couples TRBV19 to TRBJ2-7; D ambiguous. Germline loops: CDR1 LNHDA, CDR2 SQIVND (reference sequence). V dropped 3 bases and J dropped 2 bases, with 11 bases sitting between them. The CDR3 contains 14 residues. The CDR3 region is CASSMSQKPYEQYF. The CDR3, as DNA: TGTGCCAGTAGTATGTCACAGAAGCCCTACGAGCAGTACTTC.

This clone showed up just a few times. The chain uses TRBV4-1 and TRBJ1-2, with D maybe TRBD1 (6 bases). Per germline, CDR1 MGHRA and CDR2 YSYEKL. Trimming took 0 bases from V and 5 from J, leaving 13 bases between them. This CDR3 contains 15 residues. CDR3 amino acids: CASSQDSGGLYGYTF. Here the CDR3 DNA reads TGCGCCAGCAGCCAAGATAGTGGGGGGCTTTATGGCTACACCTTC.

The rearrangement uses TRBV4-2 and TRBJ2-5; 9 nucleotides align to TRBD1. The CDR3 totals 19 residues. The germline V gene encodes CDR1 LGHNA and CDR2 YNFKEQ. V shed 1 base, J shed 3 bases, and the junction held 15 bases outside the gene matches. CDR3 sequence (DNA): TGTGCCAGCAGCCAAGGAACGGGACAGGGCCTTAGGTGGGAAGAGACCCAGTACTTC. Amino acids: CASSQGTGQGLRWEETQYF.

This chain links TRBV5-1 with TRBJ2-7; D not resolved. CDR1 and CDR2 (germline): SGHRS, YFSETQ. The V gene lost 1 base and the J gene lost 5 bases, with 7 bases spanning the gap. The CDR3 loop spans 12 amino acids. The CDR3 sequence is CASSLRSDEQYF. CDR3 DNA sequence: TGCGCCAGCAGCTTGAGATCCGACGAGCAGTACTTC.

There are a few counts of this clone. This CDR3 reads CASQPGQDAGYTF. The CDR3 DNA sequence: TGTGCCAGCCAACCGGGACAGGATGCCGGCTACACCTTC. The chain carries TRBV18 and TRBJ1-2; 8 nucleotides align to TRBD1. V lost 8 bases to trimming and J lost 8 bases; unmatched junction nucleotides: 10. Germline CDR1 is KGHSH and CDR2 is LQKENI. The CDR3 is 13 amino acids.

This clone was counted a few times. The V and J genes are TRBV11-3 and TRBJ2-1; D is perhaps TRBD2 (5 bases). CDR1 SGHNT and CDR2 YENEEA come from the germline V gene. V was trimmed by 1 base and J by 5 bases, leaving 12 bases between them. The CDR3 has 15 residues. CDR3 amino acids: CASSLVGSDNNEQFF. The CDR3 coding sequence is TGTGCCAGCAGCTTAGTCGGTAGCGATAACAATGAGCAGTTCTTC.

This clone was seen at least ten times. The identical CDR3 is also encoded by other nucleotide sequences in the sample. The chain recombines TRBV10-1 with TRBJ2-3; no reliable D call. The length of the CDR3 is 14 residues. The V end was cut by 0 bases, the J end by 3 bases, with 7 bases between. CDR1 and CDR2 (germline): WNHNN, SYGVQD (reference sequence). The DNA of the CDR3 is TGCGCCAGCAGTGAGTCGACGGGTACAGATACGCAGTATTTT. Its protein is CASSESTGTDTQYF.

The sample holds a few counts of this clone. The genes are TRBV28 and TRBJ2-3, with a tentative D call TRBD1 (5 bases). Germline V CDR1 and CDR2: MDHEN, SYDVKM. The germline V and J ends were trimmed by 6 bases and 1 base, with 17 bases remaining between them. This CDR3 is 16 amino acids long. As DNA, the CDR3 is TGTGCCAGCAGACCACTCCCTGGCAGGGGCACAGATACGCAGTATTTT. This translates into CASRPLPGRGTDTQYF.

This clone came up a few times. The genes are TRBV9 and TRBJ1-5; D possibly corresponds to TRBD1 (5 bases). There are 14 residues in the CDR3. Per the germline V gene, CDR1 is SGDLS and CDR2 is YYNGEE. Trimming pared 2 bases from V and 3 bases from J, leaving 9 bases between. The CDR3 region has the DNA TGTGCCAGCAGCGTCTCGGGGACCAATCAGCCCCAGCATTTT. This encodes CASSVSGTNQPQHF.

This clone was seen only a few times. The V gene is TRBV18, the J gene TRBJ2-6; D might be TRBD2 (6 bases). Between the trimmed V and J ends, which lost 0 bases and 4 bases, there was a span of 13 bases. The CDR3 runs 17 residues. Germline values: CDR1 KGHSH, CDR2 LQKENI. CDR3 DNA sequence: TGTGCCAGCTCACCACCGGAGGGAAGGTCCGGGGCCAACGTCCTGACTTTC. Its translation is CASSPPEGRSGANVLTF.

The rearrangement links TRBV4-1 to TRBJ1-1; tentative D call: TRBD1 (6 bases). Trimming removed 7 bases from V and 5 bases from J, with 20 bases in between. The CDR3 runs to 15 residues. Germline V lookup: CDR1 MGHRA, CDR2 YSYEKL. CDR3 sequence: CASKTTRQENTEAFF. The CDR3 DNA is TGCGCCAGCAAGACTACCCGACAGGAAAATACTGAAGCTTTCTTT.

This clone was seen more than once but under ten times. This chain joins TRBV19 and TRBJ2-1; 7 bases fit TRBD1. Germline V gene sequence: CDR1 LNHDA, CDR2 SQIVND (reference sequence). The CDR3 consists of 14 residues. V was clipped by 4 bases and J by 5 bases; unmatched bases: 5. CDR3 DNA sequence: TGTGCCAGTAGTAACCGACAGGGTCACAATGAGCAGTTCTTC. Translation gives CASSNRQGHNEQFF.

This clone was seen a handful of times. This chain links TRBV29-1 with TRBJ2-3; D is undetermined. Looked up from germline, CDR1 is SQVTM and CDR2 is ANQGSEA. V lost 8 bases and J lost 6, with 12 bases in between. This CDR3 is 11 amino acids long. The CDR3 spells CSTTNRDTQYF. CDR3 DNA sequence: TGCAGCACCACAAATCGGGATACGCAGTATTTT.

A remark on this clone: This may stem from a read error, because a much larger clone lies one nucleotide away. Other DNA sequences in this sample translate to the same CDR3. The CDR3 loop is CAGRRDRAPSGANVLTF. The CDR3 coding sequence is TGTGCCGGGAGGCGGGACAGGGCTCCCTCTGGGGCCAACGTCCTGACTTTC. The chain uses TRBV30 and TRBJ2-6, with TRBD1 matching over 9 bases. The germline CDR1 and CDR2 sequences are GTSNPN and SVGIG (reference sequence). This CDR3 contains 17 residues.

The chain employs TRBV6-4 and TRBJ1-6; D gene uncertain. This CDR3 is built from 13 residues. The ends were cut back, 2 bases at V and 7 bases at J, with 6 bases in the middle. Per germline, CDR1 MRHNA and CDR2 SNTAGT. CDR3 sequence (DNA): TGTGCCAGCAGTGACGGGAGGAATTCACCCCTCCACTTT. This gives the protein CASSDGRNSPLHF.

About this clone: A much larger clonotype is one base distant, so this may be a read error. This chain links TRBV28 with TRBJ1-1; D not resolved. Germline V gene data show CDR1 as MDHEN and CDR2 as SYDVKM. The CDR3 length is 13 residues. V shed 3 bases and J shed 0 bases, with 5 bases lying between them. CDR3 in DNA: TGTGCCAGCAGTTTGACACTGAACACTGAAGCTTTCTTT. Amino acids: CASSLTLNTEAFF.

The chain carries TRBV7-8 and TRBJ2-2; D gene ambiguous. V was cut by 2 bases and J by 5 bases, with 9 bases left in between. Germline values: CDR1 SGHVS, CDR2 FQNEAQ. This CDR3 spans 14 amino acids. CDR3 in amino acids: CASSLKDGTGELFF. CDR3 bases: TGTGCCAGCAGCTTAAAGGACGGAACCGGGGAGCTGTTTTTT.

This clone was seen more than once but under ten times. The gene calls are TRBV4-1 and TRBJ1-1, with unresolved D. CDR3 length equals 13 residues. Germline values: CDR1 MGHRA, CDR2 YSYEKL. V lost 5 bases and J 5 bases, leaving 12 bases between the germline ends. The CDR3 reads CASSAQLVTEAFF. The CDR3 DNA reads as TGCGCCAGCAGCGCGCAACTCGTGACTGAAGCTTTCTTT.

The chain uses TRBV6-6 and TRBJ1-4; no clear D. Between the trimmed V and J ends, which lost 5 bases and 5 bases, there was a span of 12 bases. Germline V gene lookup returns CDR1 MNHNY and CDR2 SVGAGI (reference sequence). The CDR3 runs 14 residues. CDR3 coding DNA: TGTGCCAGCAGTGGCGGACGTCTGAATGAAAAACTGTTTTTT. This gives the protein CASSGGRLNEKLFF.

This clone has just a few counts. The chain combines TRBV11-2 with TRBJ2-3, with a weak D call TRBD2 (7 bases). The length of the CDR3 is 17 residues. Germline CDR1 is SGHAT and CDR2 is FQNNGV. V was pared by 5 bases and J by 3 bases, with 21 bases between. The chain's CDR3 is CASSLPPSGGATDTQYF. DNA of the CDR3: TGTGCCAGCAGCCTCCCGCCAAGTGGGGGGGCGACAGATACGCAGTATTTT.

The V call is TRBV9, the J call TRBJ1-1, with D unresolved. The length of the CDR3 is 15 residues. Germline V CDR1 and CDR2: SGDLS, YYNGEE. Trimming stripped 4 bases from V and 0 bases from J, with 13 bases between. This chain's CDR3 is CASSQATVMNTEAFF. The CDR3 bases are TGTGCCAGCAGCCAAGCTACAGTAATGAACACTGAAGCTTTCTTT.

This clone was seen a handful of times. A much larger clone sits a single nucleotide away, making a read error possible. V and J are TRBV2 and TRBJ2-5; D may be TRBD2 (7 bases). Trimming pared 6 bases from V and 5 bases from J, leaving 13 bases between. This CDR3 region has 13 residues. CDR1 SNHLY and CDR2 FYNNEI come from the germline V gene. This CDR3 reads CASRRGPRETQYF. CDR3 nucleotides: TGTGCCAGCAGGCGGGGGCCTCGGGAGACCCAGTACTTC.

The chain is built from TRBV4-1 and TRBJ1-1; D perhaps matches TRBD1 (5 bases). V was shortened by 4 bases and J by 2 bases, with 14 bases between the two germline ends. The CDR3 runs 15 residues. Germline-derived CDR1 and CDR2 are MGHRA and YSYEKL. The CDR3, as DNA: TGCGCCAGCAGCCGATCAGGGAGGGACAACACTGAAGCTTTCTTT. The encoded protein is CASSRSGRDNTEAFF.

The chain recombines TRBV28 with TRBJ1-6, with TRBD1 matching over 7 bases. The CDR3 has 16 amino acids. Germline V gene data show CDR1 as MDHEN and CDR2 as SYDVKM. The V and J ends lost 7 bases and 7 bases, in that order; junction bases with no gene match: 13. The CDR3 DNA follows: TGTGCCAGCACCCAATCAGGGGGACCGAGAAATTCACCCCTCCACTTT. Its translation: CASTQSGGPRNSPLHF.

This clone was recorded a few times. This chain connects TRBV7-2 to TRBJ2-7; TRBD1 or TRBD2 may be the D gene (6 bases each). This CDR3 region has 13 residues. Germline V gene data show CDR1 as SGHTA and CDR2 as FQGNSA. Trimming took 0 bases from V and 10 from J, leaving 13 bases between them. CDR3 residues: CASSLAGGFFQYF. The CDR3 coding sequence is TGTGCCAGCAGCTTAGCAGGGGGGTTTTTTCAGTACTTC.

This clone was observed a few times. The V gene is TRBV5-4, the J gene TRBJ1-3, with a possible D match to TRBD1 (5 bases). The CDR3 length is 14 residues. Per the germline V gene, CDR1 is SGHNT and CDR2 is YYREEE (reference sequence). The V end lost 1 base, the J end lost 3 bases, and 8 bases lay between the germline ends. CDR3 in amino acids: CASSLSGGGNTIYF. The DNA for the CDR3 is TGTGCCAGCAGCTTGAGCGGGGGTGGAAACACCATATATTTT. The variable domain in full, with the rest retrieved from reference TRBV5-4 and TRBJ1-3, is ETGVTQSPTHLIKTRGQQVTLRCSSQSGHNTVSWYQQALGQGPQFIFQYYREEENGRGNFPPRFSGLQFPNYSSELNVNALELDDSALYLCASSLSGGGNTIYFGEGSWLTVV.

V and J are TRBV11-2 and TRBJ2-5; 7 positions agree with TRBD2. The CDR3 extends over 15 amino acids. Per germline, CDR1 SGHAT and CDR2 FQNNGV. After removal of 5 bases from V and 7 bases from J, the junction contained 13 bases not matched to a gene. CDR3 in DNA: TGTGCCAGCAGCCTAGGGGAGGGCCTTAGGGGGACCCAGTACTTC. Translating gives CASSLGEGLRGTQYF.

This chain links TRBV2 with TRBJ2-1; 9 nucleotides align to TRBD2. In germline, CDR1 is SNHLY, CDR2 FYNNEI. The ends lost 7 bases at V and 15 bases at J; junction bases unmatched: 16. The CDR3 runs to 14 residues. The CDR3 DNA sequence: TGTGCCAGCACCGAGGGGCGGGGGGGCCGCCGTCTGTTCTTC. Translated, it gives CASTEGRGGRRLFF.